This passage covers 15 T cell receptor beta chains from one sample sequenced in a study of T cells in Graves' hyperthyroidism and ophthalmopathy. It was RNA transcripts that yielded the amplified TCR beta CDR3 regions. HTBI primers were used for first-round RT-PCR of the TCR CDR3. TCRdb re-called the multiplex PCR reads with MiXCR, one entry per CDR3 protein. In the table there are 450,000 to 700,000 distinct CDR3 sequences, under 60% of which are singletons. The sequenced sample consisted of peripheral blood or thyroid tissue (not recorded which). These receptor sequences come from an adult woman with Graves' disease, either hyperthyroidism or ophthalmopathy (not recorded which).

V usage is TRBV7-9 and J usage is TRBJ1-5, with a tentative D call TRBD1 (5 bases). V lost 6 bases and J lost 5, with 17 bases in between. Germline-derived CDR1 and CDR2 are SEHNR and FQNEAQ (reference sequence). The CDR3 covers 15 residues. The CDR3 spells CASSPTFGGDQPQHF. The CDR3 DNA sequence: TGTGCCAGCAGTCCTACGTTTGGGGGAGATCAGCCCCAGCATTTT.

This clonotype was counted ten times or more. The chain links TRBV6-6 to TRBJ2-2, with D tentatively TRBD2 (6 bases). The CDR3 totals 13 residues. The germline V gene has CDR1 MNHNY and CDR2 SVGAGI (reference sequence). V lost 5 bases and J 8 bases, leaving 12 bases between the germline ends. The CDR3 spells CASSLREWGELFF. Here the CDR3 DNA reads TGTGCCAGCAGTCTCCGGGAGTGGGGGGAGCTGTTTTTT.

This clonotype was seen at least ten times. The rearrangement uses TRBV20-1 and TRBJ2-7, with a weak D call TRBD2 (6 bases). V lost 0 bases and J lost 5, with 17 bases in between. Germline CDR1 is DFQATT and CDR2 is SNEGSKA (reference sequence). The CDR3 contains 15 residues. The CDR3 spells CSARDPAGSGDEQYF. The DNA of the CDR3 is TGCAGTGCTAGAGATCCGGCGGGATCGGGAGACGAGCAGTACTTC.

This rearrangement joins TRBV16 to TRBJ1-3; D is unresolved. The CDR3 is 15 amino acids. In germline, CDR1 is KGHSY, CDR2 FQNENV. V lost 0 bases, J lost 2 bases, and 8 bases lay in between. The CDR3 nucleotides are TGTGCCAGCAGCCAATCAACGCCAGCTGGAAACACCATATATTTT. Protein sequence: CASSQSTPAGNTIYF.

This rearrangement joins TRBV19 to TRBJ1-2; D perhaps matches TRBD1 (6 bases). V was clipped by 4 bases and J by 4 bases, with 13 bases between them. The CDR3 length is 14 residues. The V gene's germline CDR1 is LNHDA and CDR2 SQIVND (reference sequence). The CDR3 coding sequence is TGTGCCAGTAGTACTACAGGGATATCCTATGGCTACACCTTC. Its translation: CASSTTGISYGYTF.

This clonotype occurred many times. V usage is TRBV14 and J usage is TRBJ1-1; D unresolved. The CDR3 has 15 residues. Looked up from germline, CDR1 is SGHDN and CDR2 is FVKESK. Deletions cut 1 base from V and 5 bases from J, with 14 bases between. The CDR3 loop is CASSQVDSIGTEAFF. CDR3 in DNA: TGTGCCAGCAGCCAAGTTGACTCGATTGGAACTGAAGCTTTCTTT.

The CDR3 protein is CASSLGWTELNEQYF. DNA of the CDR3: TGCGCCAGCAGCTTGGGCTGGACAGAATTAAATGAGCAGTATTTT. This rearrangement joins TRBV5-1 to TRBJ2-3; D is possibly TRBD1 (6 bases). CDR1 is SGHRS, CDR2 YFSETQ, per germline. V shed 0 bases and J shed 11 bases, with 19 bases lying between them. The CDR3 has 15 amino acids.

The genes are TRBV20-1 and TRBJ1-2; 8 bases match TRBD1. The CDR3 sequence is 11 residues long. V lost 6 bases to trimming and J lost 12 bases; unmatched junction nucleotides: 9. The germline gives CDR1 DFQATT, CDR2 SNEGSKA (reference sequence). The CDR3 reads CSARTGSGNTF. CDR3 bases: TGCAGTGCCCGGACAGGGAGCGGAAACACCTTC.

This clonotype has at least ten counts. The CDR3: CASSPRPGTSRGEQYF. CDR3 nucleotide sequence: TGTGCCAGCAGCCCTAGACCAGGGACTAGCCGCGGGGAGCAGTACTTC. The J gene is TRBJ2-7, the V gene TRBV7-2; the match to TRBD2 covers 9 bases. J gave up 7 bases and V 5 bases, and 15 bases lay outside the gene matches. Germline loops: CDR1 SGHTA, CDR2 FQGNSA. The CDR3 loop spans 16 amino acids.

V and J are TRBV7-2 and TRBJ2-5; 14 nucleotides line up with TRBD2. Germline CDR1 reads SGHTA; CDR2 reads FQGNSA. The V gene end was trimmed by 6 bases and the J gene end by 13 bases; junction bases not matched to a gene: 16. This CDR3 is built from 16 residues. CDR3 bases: TGTGCCAGCAGACAGGGACTAGCGGGAGTATCGGGGGAACTGTACTTC. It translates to CASRQGLAGVSGELYF.

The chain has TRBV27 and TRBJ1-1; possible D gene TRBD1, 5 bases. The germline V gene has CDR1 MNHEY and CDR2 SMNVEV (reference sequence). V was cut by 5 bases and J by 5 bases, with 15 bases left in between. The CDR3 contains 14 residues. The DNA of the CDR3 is TGTGCCAGCAGTCGTAGGGCCTCAGGGACTGAAGCTTTCTTT. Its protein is CASSRRASGTEAFF.

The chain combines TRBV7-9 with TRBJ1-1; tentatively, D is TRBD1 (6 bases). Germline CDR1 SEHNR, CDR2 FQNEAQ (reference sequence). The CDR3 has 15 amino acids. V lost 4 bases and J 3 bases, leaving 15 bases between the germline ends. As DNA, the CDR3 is TGTGCCAGCAGCTCCCAGGGGCTGGAGCACACTGAAGCTTTCTTT. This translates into CASSSQGLEHTEAFF.

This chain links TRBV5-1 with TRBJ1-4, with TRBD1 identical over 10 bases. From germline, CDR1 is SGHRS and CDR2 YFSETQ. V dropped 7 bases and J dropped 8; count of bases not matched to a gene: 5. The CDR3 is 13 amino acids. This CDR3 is CASLGQGGEKLFF. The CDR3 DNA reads TGCGCCAGCCTCGGACAGGGGGGAGAAAAACTGTTTTTT.

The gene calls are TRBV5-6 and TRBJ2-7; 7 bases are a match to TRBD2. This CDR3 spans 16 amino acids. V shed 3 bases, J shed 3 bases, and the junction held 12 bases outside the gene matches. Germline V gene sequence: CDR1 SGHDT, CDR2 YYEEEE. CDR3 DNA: TGTGCCAGCAGCTGCCACGCTCAGATAGCGGGCTACGAGCAGTACTTC. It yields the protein CASSCHAQIAGYEQYF.

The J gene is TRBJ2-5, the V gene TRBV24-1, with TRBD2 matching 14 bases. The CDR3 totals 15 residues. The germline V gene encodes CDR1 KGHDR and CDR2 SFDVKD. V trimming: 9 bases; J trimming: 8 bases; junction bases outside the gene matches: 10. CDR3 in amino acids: CATSRGLAGEATQYF. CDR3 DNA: TGTGCCACCTCAAGGGGACTAGCGGGAGAGGCTACCCAGTACTTC.